This TCR beta chain emerged from a study of blood T cell repertoires in COVID-19. Profiled with immunoSEQ multiplex PCR; TCRdb holds only in-frame clones, not every one. The data show around 110,000 clones, with 90% seen just once and roughly 1.9% held by the top ten. This CDR3 is 13 amino acids long. Trimming removed 4 bases at V and 5 bases at J, with 14 bases between. Germline V lookup: CDR1 GTSNPN, CDR2 SVGIG (reference sequence). Sequencing was done on a sample of peripheral blood. This sequence originates from a human donor with active COVID-19. The donor label of this sample is uncertain. V and J are TRBV30 and TRBJ1-1; no definite D call. The CDR3 reads CAWTEQRWTEAFF. CDR3 sequence (DNA): TGTGCCTGGACTGAACAGAGATGGACTGAAGCTTTCTTT.